The rows below give T cell receptor beta chains drawn from one sample of a study of T cells in Graves' hyperthyroidism and ophthalmopathy. In TCRdb, the multiplex PCR reads were re-called with MiXCR into one record per CDR3 protein. This sample has under 650,000 distinct CDR3 sequences; 15% to 20% occur once, and the top ten carry 3.5% to 4%. Sequences were obtained from blood. These receptors came from a woman younger than 45 with Graves' hyperthyroidism. CDR3s include the opening cysteine and the closing phenylalanine or tryptophan. Fields, in order: V gene, D gene, clone size, J gene, CDR3 DNA, CDR3 protein. The D gene is left open where the match is weak. The size of a clone is reported for some rows only, either as once, few or many, or as a class for expanded clones.

v_call: TRBV5-1; d_call: TRBD1; clone_size: few; j_call: TRBJ1-2; cdr3_nt: TGCGCCAGCAGCTTGGAACAGGGGACGCTTCTCTATGGCTACACCTTC; cdr3_aa: CASSLEQGTLLYGYTF
v_call: TRBV6-4; d_call: TRBD2; clone_size: many; j_call: TRBJ2-1; cdr3_nt: TGTGCCAGCAGTGACGGGACTAGCGGGAACAATGAGCAGTTCTTC; cdr3_aa: CASSDGTSGNNEQFF
v_call: TRBV20-1; d_call: .; clone_size: .; j_call: TRBJ1-1; cdr3_nt: TGCAGTGCTAGAGATCTGCGCAGCCTGAACACTGAAGCTTTCTTT; cdr3_aa: CSARDLRSLNTEAFF
v_call: TRBV12-3/TRBV12-4; d_call: TRBD2; clone_size: many; j_call: TRBJ2-1; cdr3_nt: TGTGCCAGCAGTAAGGGGACTAGCGGGACCTACAATGAGCAGTTCTTC; cdr3_aa: CASSKGTSGTYNEQFF
v_call: TRBV30; d_call: TRBD2; clone_size: many; j_call: TRBJ2-1; cdr3_nt: TGTGCCTGGCGAGGAGCGGGAATCGTATATGAGCAGTTCTTC; cdr3_aa: CAWRGAGIVYEQFF
v_call: TRBV2; d_call: .; clone_size: many; j_call: TRBJ2-3; cdr3_nt: TGTGCCAGCAGGGACGGTGGGAAAGATACGCAGTATTTT; cdr3_aa: CASRDGGKDTQYF
v_call: TRBV5-6; d_call: TRBD2; clone_size: few; j_call: TRBJ2-3; cdr3_nt: TGTGCCAGCAGTACTTTAGCGGGAGGGGACACGCAGTATTTT; cdr3_aa: CASSTLAGGDTQYF
v_call: TRBV29-1; d_call: .; clone_size: many; j_call: TRBJ2-7; cdr3_nt: TGCAGCGTTGTCGTGAGCTCCTACGAGCAGTACTTC; cdr3_aa: CSVVVSSYEQYF
v_call: TRBV19; d_call: .; clone_size: few; j_call: TRBJ2-5; cdr3_nt: TGTGCCAGTAGTCCCCGGTCCACCCTACAAGAGACCCAGTACTTC; cdr3_aa: CASSPRSTLQETQYF
v_call: TRBV27; d_call: .; clone_size: many; j_call: TRBJ2-2; cdr3_nt: TGTGCCAGCAGTTTAAGACTAGTCGCCGGGGAGCTGTTTTTT; cdr3_aa: CASSLRLVAGELFF
v_call: TRBV5-1; d_call: .; clone_size: many; j_call: TRBJ1-2; cdr3_nt: TGCGCCAGCAGTTGGCGGGGGGGCGACTATGGCTACACCTTC; cdr3_aa: CASSWRGGDYGYTF
v_call: TRBV20-1; d_call: TRBD2; clone_size: many; j_call: TRBJ2-7; cdr3_nt: TGCAGTGCCCCGGGGTGGACTAGCGGGTCCTCCTACGAGCAGTACTTC; cdr3_aa: CSAPGWTSGSSYEQYF
v_call: TRBV28; d_call: TRBD1; clone_size: many; j_call: TRBJ1-1; cdr3_nt: TGTGCCAGCAGTTCCCCGGGACAGGGGGACACTGAAGCTTTCTTT; cdr3_aa: CASSSPGQGDTEAFF
v_call: TRBV7-9; d_call: TRBD2; clone_size: .; j_call: TRBJ2-1; cdr3_nt: TGTGCCAGCAGCCTCTCTACGGGAGGGGTAAATGAGCAGTTCTTC; cdr3_aa: CASSLSTGGVNEQFF
v_call: TRBV27; d_call: TRBD1; clone_size: few; j_call: TRBJ2-7; cdr3_nt: TGTGCCAGCAGTGGCCGGGACAGCCTAGCCTACGAGCAGTACTTC; cdr3_aa: CASSGRDSLAYEQYF
v_call: TRBV5-8; d_call: TRBD1; clone_size: many; j_call: TRBJ2-5; cdr3_nt: TGTGCCAGCAGCTGGGGACAGGGGGATGAGACCCAGTACTTC; cdr3_aa: CASSWGQGDETQYF
v_call: TRBV15; d_call: TRBD1; clone_size: .; j_call: TRBJ2-1; cdr3_nt: TGTGCCACCAGCACGGACAGGGAAAGCTCCTACAATGAGCAGTTCTTC; cdr3_aa: CATSTDRESSYNEQFF
v_call: TRBV29-1; d_call: .; clone_size: few; j_call: TRBJ2-1; cdr3_nt: TGCAGCGTTGAAGATCGGGCTTCAAGCTCCTACAATGAGCAGTTCTTC; cdr3_aa: CSVEDRASSSYNEQFF
v_call: TRBV6-1; d_call: TRBD1; clone_size: .; j_call: TRBJ2-1; cdr3_nt: TGTGCCAGCAGCCGACAGGGGGTATTATATGAGCAGTTCTTC; cdr3_aa: CASSRQGVLYEQFF
v_call: TRBV12-3/TRBV12-4; d_call: .; clone_size: many; j_call: TRBJ2-1; cdr3_nt: TGTGCCAGCAGACCCCGCTACAATGAGCAGTTCTTC; cdr3_aa: CASRPRYNEQFF
v_call: TRBV7-7; d_call: TRBD1; clone_size: .; j_call: TRBJ2-5; cdr3_nt: TGTGCTAGCAGCTACAGGACAGGGGGCGGTGAGACCCAGTACTTC; cdr3_aa: CASSYRTGGGETQYF
v_call: TRBV7-3; d_call: .; clone_size: .; j_call: TRBJ2-6; cdr3_nt: TGTGCCAGCAGCGCCGTCCCGGGCTCTGGGGCCAACGTCCTGACTTTC; cdr3_aa: CASSAVPGSGANVLTF
v_call: TRBV20-1; d_call: TRBD2; clone_size: many; j_call: TRBJ2-7; cdr3_nt: TGCAGTGCTAGAGCGCGTCTAGCGGGACTTACCTACGAGCAGTACTTC; cdr3_aa: CSARARLAGLTYEQYF
v_call: TRBV27; d_call: .; clone_size: many; j_call: TRBJ2-7; cdr3_nt: TGTGCCAGCCGCAAGTTGGGGTTCGACTCCTACGAGCAGTACTTC; cdr3_aa: CASRKLGFDSYEQYF
v_call: TRBV7-8; d_call: .; clone_size: many; j_call: TRBJ2-7; cdr3_nt: TGTGCCAGCAGCTTAGGGCAGGAACTTTACGAGCAGTACTTC; cdr3_aa: CASSLGQELYEQYF
v_call: TRBV7-9; d_call: .; clone_size: .; j_call: TRBJ1-6; cdr3_nt: TGTGCCAGCAGCTTAGGGGGGCGCGGGTATTCACCCCTCCACTTT; cdr3_aa: CASSLGGRGYSPLHF
v_call: TRBV11-1; d_call: TRBD2; clone_size: many; j_call: TRBJ2-1; cdr3_nt: TGTGCCAGCAGCCAACTAGCGGGTTCCTACAATGAGCAGTTCTTC; cdr3_aa: CASSQLAGSYNEQFF
v_call: TRBV5-5; d_call: .; clone_size: many; j_call: TRBJ2-2; cdr3_nt: TGTGCCAGCAGCTTGGTGGTTTCGACCGGGGAGCTGTTTTTT; cdr3_aa: CASSLVVSTGELFF
v_call: TRBV12-5; d_call: .; clone_size: many; j_call: TRBJ2-5; cdr3_nt: TGTGCTAGTGGTTTGTGGGAACAAGAGACCCAGTACTTC; cdr3_aa: CASGLWEQETQYF
v_call: TRBV27; d_call: TRBD2; clone_size: many; j_call: TRBJ2-3; cdr3_nt: TGTGCCAGCAAGACTAGCGGGGGAGATACGCAGTATTTT; cdr3_aa: CASKTSGGDTQYF
v_call: TRBV6-1; d_call: TRBD1; clone_size: many; j_call: TRBJ2-5; cdr3_nt: TGTGCCAGTAGAGCAAGCAACAGGGGCCCGTACCAAGAGACCCAGTACTTC; cdr3_aa: CASRASNRGPYQETQYF
v_call: TRBV2; d_call: .; clone_size: once; j_call: TRBJ2-7; cdr3_nt: TGTGCCAGCAGCATTAGGGGCTCACTTACCCCTAATGAGCAGTACTTC; cdr3_aa: CASSIRGSLTPNEQYF
v_call: TRBV6-1; d_call: .; clone_size: .; j_call: TRBJ2-4; cdr3_nt: TGTGCCAGCAGCGACCAACGGGGCAAAAACATTCAGTACTTC; cdr3_aa: CASSDQRGKNIQYF
v_call: TRBV19; d_call: .; clone_size: few; j_call: TRBJ1-1; cdr3_nt: TGTGCCAGTAACACCCAGCTGAACACTGAAGCTTTCTTT; cdr3_aa: CASNTQLNTEAFF
v_call: TRBV13; d_call: .; clone_size: many; j_call: TRBJ1-2; cdr3_nt: TGTGCCAGCACCGGAGGGGCACCAGGCTACACCTTC; cdr3_aa: CASTGGAPGYTF
v_call: TRBV28; d_call: .; clone_size: many; j_call: TRBJ2-7; cdr3_nt: TGTGCCAGCAGACCCCCCGGGGCGGACAGCTCCTACGAGCAGTACTTC; cdr3_aa: CASRPPGADSSYEQYF
v_call: TRBV12-3/TRBV12-4; d_call: .; clone_size: many; j_call: TRBJ2-5; cdr3_nt: TGTGCCAGCAGAAATATAGCGGAAGAGACCCAGTACTTC; cdr3_aa: CASRNIAEETQYF
v_call: TRBV20-1; d_call: .; clone_size: .; j_call: TRBJ1-1; cdr3_nt: TGCAGTGCTAGCTCGGGGGGGACTGAAGCTTTCTTT; cdr3_aa: CSASSGGTEAFF
v_call: TRBV5-1; d_call: TRBD1; clone_size: .; j_call: TRBJ2-7; cdr3_nt: TGCGCCAGCAGTCTCGACAGGGGGCCCTTCTACGAGCAGTACTTC; cdr3_aa: CASSLDRGPFYEQYF
v_call: TRBV27; d_call: .; clone_size: many; j_call: TRBJ2-7; cdr3_nt: TGTGCCAGCAGTTTCCTCCCCCCGGAGACTTTGGACGAGCAGTACTTC; cdr3_aa: CASSFLPPETLDEQYF
v_call: TRBV20-1; d_call: TRBD1; clone_size: few; j_call: TRBJ2-1; cdr3_nt: TGCAGTGCGGCGGACAGGGGTAATTATGAGCAGTTCTTC; cdr3_aa: CSAADRGNYEQFF
v_call: TRBV27; d_call: .; clone_size: .; j_call: TRBJ2-7; cdr3_nt: TGTGCCAGCAGTTTTTCGGGCACTACCTCCTACGAGCAGTACTTC; cdr3_aa: CASSFSGTTSYEQYF
v_call: TRBV7-2; d_call: .; clone_size: many; j_call: TRBJ2-3; cdr3_nt: TGTGCCAGCAGCCCTCGACTACCCACAGATACGCAGTATTTT; cdr3_aa: CASSPRLPTDTQYF